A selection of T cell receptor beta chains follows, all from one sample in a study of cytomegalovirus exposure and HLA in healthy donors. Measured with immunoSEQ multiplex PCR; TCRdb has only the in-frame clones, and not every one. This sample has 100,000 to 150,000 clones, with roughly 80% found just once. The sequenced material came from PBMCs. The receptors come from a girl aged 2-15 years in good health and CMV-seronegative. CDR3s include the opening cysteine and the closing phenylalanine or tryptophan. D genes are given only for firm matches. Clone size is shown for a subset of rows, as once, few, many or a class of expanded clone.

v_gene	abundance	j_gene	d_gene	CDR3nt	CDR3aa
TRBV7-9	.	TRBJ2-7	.	TGTGCCAGCAGCTTAGACCCACCCCCGGGTGGCGAGCAGTACTTC	CASSLDPPPGGEQYF
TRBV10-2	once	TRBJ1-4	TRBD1	TGCGCCAGCCGGGACAGGGAGCCCGAAAAACTGTTTTTT	CASRDREPEKLFF
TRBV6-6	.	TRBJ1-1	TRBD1	TGTGCCAGCAGTCAAAACAGGGGGCTGTACACTGAAGCTTTCTTT	CASSQNRGLYTEAFF
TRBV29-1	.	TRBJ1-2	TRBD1	TGCAGCGTTGAAGACCCCAATCCGGGACAGGGGTACTATGGCTACACCTTC	CSVEDPNPGQGYYGYTF
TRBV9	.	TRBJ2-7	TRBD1	TGTGCCAGCAGCGGTGGACAGGAGCACTACGAGCAGTACTTC	CASSGGQEHYEQYF
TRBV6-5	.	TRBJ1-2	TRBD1	TGTGCCAGCAGACCACGAGGGACAGCGAGCTACACCTTC	CASRPRGTASYTF
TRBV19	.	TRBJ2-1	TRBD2	TGTGCCAGTAGTTTGAGGACGGGGGGGGCCGTCAATGAGCAGTTCTTC	CASSLRTGGAVNEQFF
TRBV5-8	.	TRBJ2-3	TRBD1	TGTGCCAGCAGCCCACAGGGGTTCACAGATACGCAGTATTTT	CASSPQGFTDTQYF
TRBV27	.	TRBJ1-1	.	TGTGCCAGCAGTAGCGGGTTGGGGATCACTGAAGCTTTCTTT	CASSSGLGITEAFF
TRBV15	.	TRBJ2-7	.	TGTGCCACCAGCGGGGGACCCGGGACATTCTACGAGCAGTACTTC	CATSGGPGTFYEQYF
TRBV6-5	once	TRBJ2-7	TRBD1	TGTGCCAGCAGAGATCCGGGACAGGGGGTCTACGAGCAGTACTTC	CASRDPGQGVYEQYF
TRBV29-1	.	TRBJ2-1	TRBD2	TGCAGCTCAACTAGCGGGAGCTACAATGAGCAGTTCTTC	CSSTSGSYNEQFF
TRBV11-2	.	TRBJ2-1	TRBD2	TGTGCCAGCACTTTAAGCGGGAACTACAATGAGCAGTTCTTC	CASTLSGNYNEQFF
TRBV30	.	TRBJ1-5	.	TGTGCCTGGAGTGTGGGGTCAGGGCAGCCCCAGCATTTT	CAWSVGSGQPQHF
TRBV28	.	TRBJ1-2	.	TGTGCCAGCAGTTTGGTAGGGGCTAACTATGGCTACACCTTC	CASSLVGANYGYTF
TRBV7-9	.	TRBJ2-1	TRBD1	TGTGCCAGCAGCTCGACAGGGGGCCCGAATGAGCAGTTCTTC	CASSSTGGPNEQFF
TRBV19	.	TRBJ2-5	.	TGTGCCAGTAGTACGAACCATCTACAAGAGACCCAGTACTTC	CASSTNHLQETQYF
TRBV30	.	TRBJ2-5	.	TGTGCCTGGGGCCCCAGCCAAGAGACCCAGTACTTC	CAWGPSQETQYF
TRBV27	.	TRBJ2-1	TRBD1	TGTGCCAGCAGTCAAGCCCCACAGGGGGTGATTTATGAGCAGTTCTTC	CASSQAPQGVIYEQFF
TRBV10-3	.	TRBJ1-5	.	TGTGCCATCAGTCCAGGGGACGCCAATCAGCCCCAGCATTTT	CAISPGDANQPQHF
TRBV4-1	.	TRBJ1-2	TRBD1	TGCGCCAGCAGCCAGGACAGGAACTATGGCTACACCTTC	CASSQDRNYGYTF
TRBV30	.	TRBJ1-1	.	TGTGCCTGGGGCATAACAGGGAATACTGAAGCTTTCTTT	CAWGITGNTEAFF
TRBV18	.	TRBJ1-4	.	TGTGCCAGCTCACCATTGGAGAATGAAAAACTGTTTTTT	CASSPLENEKLFF
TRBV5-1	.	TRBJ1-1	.	TGCGCCAGCAGCTTGGGGGGACAAAACACTGAAGCTTTCTTT	CASSLGGQNTEAFF
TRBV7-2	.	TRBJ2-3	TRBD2	TGTGCCAGCAGCGCTCTAGCGGGGGGCCCAGATACGCAGTATTTT	CASSALAGGPDTQYF
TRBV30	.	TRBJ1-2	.	TGTGCCTGGTACAGTTATGGCTACACCTTC	CAWYSYGYTF
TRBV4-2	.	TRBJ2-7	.	TGTGCCAGCAGCCAAGGGGTGGACAGCTACGAGCAGTACTTC	CASSQGVDSYEQYF
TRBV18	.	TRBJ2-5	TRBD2	TGTGCCAGCTCAATAGGACTAGAGCCCCAAGAGACCCAGTACTTC	CASSIGLEPQETQYF
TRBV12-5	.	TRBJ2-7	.	TGTGCTAGTGGTTTGGTATACCGGTCAGGGGACACCTACGAGCAGTACTTC	CASGLVYRSGDTYEQYF
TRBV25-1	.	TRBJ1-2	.	TGTGCCAGCAGTGAATCGGGAGGCTATGGCTACACCTTC	CASSESGGYGYTF
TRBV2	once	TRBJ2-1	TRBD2	TGTGCCAGCAGTCGGACTAGCGGGCGGAATGTCTACAATGAGCAGTTCTTC	CASSRTSGRNVYNEQFF
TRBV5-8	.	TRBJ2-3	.	TGTGCCAGCAGCTTCGGCACAGATACGCAGTATTTT	CASSFGTDTQYF
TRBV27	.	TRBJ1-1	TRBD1	TGTGCCAGCAGTTTAACAGGGGGCCGCACTGAAGCTTTCTTT	CASSLTGGRTEAFF
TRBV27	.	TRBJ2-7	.	TGTGCCAGCAGTTTTTCAGCGGCTTGGAAGACCAACGAGCAGTACTTC	CASSFSAAWKTNEQYF
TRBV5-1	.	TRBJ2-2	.	TGCGCCAGCAGCTTGACCCCTAGCGCGGAGCTGTTTTTT	CASSLTPSAELFF